This TCR beta chain derives from a study of memory CD4+ T cells and cytomegalovirus serostatus. Single viable CD3+CD4+CD8-CD45RO+ cells were sorted as the memory CD4+ T cells. The CDR3 has 15 residues. Germline CDR1 SEHNR, CDR2 FQNEAQ (reference sequence). V lost 1 base, J lost 0 bases, and 9 bases lay in between. Assay used: immunoSEQ multiplex PCR; TCRdb lists only in-frame clones, some missing. In the table there are about 61,000 clones, over 70% of which are singletons. The source is an adult in good health and CMV-seronegative. Some clones in this sample may be carry-over from other donors' samples. The sequenced sample was memory CD4+ T cells from blood. The chain links TRBV7-9 to TRBJ1-1; no reliable D call. CDR3 sequence reads: CASSLGGDMNTEAFF. The CDR3 coding sequence is TGTGCCAGCAGCTTAGGTGGGGATATGAACACTGAAGCTTTCTTT.